This TCR beta chain appears in the sequencing data of a study of CD8 T cells in ankylosing spondylitis. Study observations and caveats: Characteristic, it appeared, of ankylosing spondylitis blood was a TCR beta motif of several highly homologous variants.

With regard to this clonotype: Its antigen remains unidentified. A much larger clone differs from this one at a single base, so this may be a read error.

The CDR3 spans 14 residues. The germline V and J ends were trimmed by 1 base and 3 bases, with 7 bases remaining between them. Per germline, CDR1 SEHNR and CDR2 FQNEAQ (reference sequence). TCRdb analysed the 5' RACE reads with MiXCR anew, one entry per CDR3 protein. Here the sample spans roughly 91,000 distinct CDR3 sequences, roughly 8.3% being singletons. The sequenced sample was blood, either unsorted or a sorted T cell fraction (not recorded which). This sequence joins TRBV7-9 and TRBJ1-3; no clear D gene. This receptor was identified in a male donor with ankylosing spondylitis or in good health (not recorded which). The CDR3 is CASSLEVLGNTIYF. In DNA form, the CDR3 reads TGTGCCAGCAGCTTAGAAGTCCTTGGAAACACCATATATTTT.